Following are 28 T cell receptor beta chains from one sample sequenced in a study of shared clonotypes between healthy human individuals. The assay was immunoSEQ multiplex PCR, and TCRdb's table has in-frame clones only and misses some. The table has 780,000 or so clones, 55% to 80% seen once. Sequenced material: memory CD4+ T cells sorted from blood. The subset denotes: CD45RA-negative fraction. These receptors came from a woman aged 25-40 years in good health.

This clone was counted only a few times. The J gene is TRBJ1-1, the V gene TRBV7-7, with D uncertain. The germline V and J ends were trimmed by 0 bases and 3 bases, with 5 bases remaining between them. Germline values: CDR1 SSHAT, CDR2 FNYEAQ (reference sequence). The CDR3 has 13 residues. Here the CDR3 reads CASSLAAYTEAFF. CDR3 bases: TGTGCCAGCAGCTTAGCGGCTTACACTGAAGCTTTCTTT.

This clone was seen only a few times. The J gene is TRBJ2-5, the V gene TRBV16, with a weak D call TRBD1 (6 bases). Germline lookup yields CDR1 KGHSY and CDR2 FQNENV. The CDR3 runs to 14 residues. V lost 2 bases and J lost 5, with 12 bases in between. This CDR3 is CASSQHRDGETQYF. CDR3 DNA sequence: TGTGCCAGCAGCCAACACAGGGACGGGGAGACCCAGTACTTC.

This clone has more than one count but fewer than ten. This rearrangement joins TRBV10-2 to TRBJ2-7; D not certain. CDR1 is WSHSY and CDR2 is SAAADI in the germline V gene. V lost 3 bases, J lost 4 bases, and 13 bases lay in between. There are 14 residues in the CDR3. This CDR3 reads CASSDTGKGYEQYF. DNA for the CDR3: TGCGCCAGCAGTGATACGGGTAAAGGGTACGAGCAGTACTTC.

This chain joins TRBV7-8 and TRBJ2-5; possible D gene TRBD2, 6 bases. This CDR3 is 17 amino acids long. V lost 3 bases to trimming and J lost 5 bases, with 22 bases between them. The germline CDR1 and CDR2 sequences are SGHVS and FQNEAQ. CDR3 loop: CASSFPKRAGSEETQYF. Written as DNA, the CDR3 is TGTGCCAGCAGCTTCCCGAAGCGAGCGGGCTCGGAGGAGACCCAGTACTTC.

The CDR3 protein is CSVVTGSYNEQFF. The DNA of the CDR3 is TGCAGCGTTGTAACGGGGTCCTACAATGAGCAGTTCTTC. This chain uses TRBV29-1 with TRBJ2-1; D perhaps matches TRBD2 (5 bases). Trimming took off 4 bases at V and 1 base at J, with 8 bases between the two ends. The germline V gene has CDR1 SQVTM and CDR2 ANQGSEA. This CDR3 comprises 13 residues.

The chain uses TRBV7-9 and TRBJ1-4; D gene uncertain. Looked up from germline, CDR1 is SEHNR and CDR2 is FQNEAQ (reference sequence). The CDR3 totals 13 residues. V was cut by 1 base and J by 8 bases, with 8 bases left in between. The CDR3 loop is CASSLGSNEKLFF. The CDR3 bases are TGTGCCAGCAGCTTAGGGTCAAACGAAAAACTGTTTTTT.

The rearrangement uses TRBV29-1 and TRBJ1-2, with D perhaps TRBD1 (6 bases). Trimming pared 2 bases from V and 6 bases from J, leaving 7 bases between. Per the germline V gene, CDR1 is SQVTM and CDR2 is ANQGSEA. This CDR3 has 11 residues. The DNA of the CDR3 is TGCAGCGTTGAAAGGGGGGATGGCTACACCTTC. The encoded protein is CSVERGDGYTF. Full variable domain (outside the CDR3, taken from reference TRBV29-1 and TRBJ1-2): SAVISQKPSRDICQRGTSLTIQCQVDSQVTMMFWYRQQPGQSLTLIATANQGSEATYESGFVIDKFPISRPNLTFSTLTVSNMSPEDSSIYLCSVERGDGYTFGSGTRLTVV.

V and J are TRBV30 and TRBJ2-5, with D possibly being TRBD1 (5 bases). Germline V gives CDR1 GTSNPN, CDR2 SVGIG (reference sequence). V was shortened by 4 bases and J by 7 bases, with 10 bases between the two germline ends. The CDR3 contains 11 residues. The CDR3: CAWTAQGTQYF. CDR3 in DNA: TGTGCCTGGACGGCCCAGGGGACCCAGTACTTC.

V and J are TRBV28 and TRBJ1-5, with 7 bases that match TRBD1. Germline assignment: CDR1 MDHEN and CDR2 SYDVKM. This CDR3 contains 16 residues. Trimming took 5 bases from V and 2 from J; bases not matched to a gene: 9. This CDR3 is CASSRRQGGRNQPQHF. CDR3 in DNA: TGTGCCAGCAGTCGGCGACAGGGAGGGCGCAATCAGCCCCAGCATTTT.

The CDR3 sequence is CASTLKTRVHGYTF. In DNA form, the CDR3 reads TGTGCCAGCACCCTTAAAACAAGGGTTCATGGCTACACCTTC. This chain connects TRBV28 to TRBJ1-2; D unclear. The CDR3 runs 14 residues. Trimming took off 7 bases at V and 6 bases at J, with 18 bases between the two ends. Germline-derived CDR1 and CDR2 are MDHEN and SYDVKM.

This clone was picked up a small number of times. The chain carries TRBV5-1 and TRBJ2-3, with D perhaps TRBD2 (5 bases). Between the trimmed V and J ends, which lost 4 bases and 5 bases, there was a span of 17 bases. Germline CDR1 reads SGHRS; CDR2 reads YFSETQ. There are 15 residues in the CDR3. CDR3 nucleotide sequence: TGCGCCAGCAGCCCCGGGATCAAACCCGGAGATACGCAGTATTTT. Translation: CASSPGIKPGDTQYF.

This clone showed up many times. The rearrangement links TRBV5-1 to TRBJ1-3, with 9 positions matching TRBD1. V trimming: 0 bases; J trimming: 10 bases; junction bases outside the gene matches: 5. The CDR3 length is 14 residues. In germline, CDR1 is SGHRS, CDR2 YFSETQ. The CDR3 sequence: CASSLDGTGRTIYF. The CDR3 bases are TGCGCCAGCAGCTTGGACGGGACAGGGCGAACCATATATTTT.

Concerning this clone: The sample holds other DNA sequences that translate to the same CDR3. V is TRBV6-6 and J is TRBJ2-7, with D possibly matching TRBD2 (6 bases). The CDR3 sequence is 15 residues long. Between the trimmed V and J ends, which lost 0 bases and 0 bases, there was a span of 9 bases. Per the germline V gene, CDR1 is MNHNY and CDR2 is SVGAGI (reference sequence). CDR3 in amino acids: CASSYSSGSSYEQYF. The CDR3 bases are TGTGCCAGCAGTTACTCTAGCGGAAGCTCCTACGAGCAGTACTTC.

This clone was counted a single time. At the DNA level, this CDR3 is encoded by other sequences in the same sample as well. J is TRBJ2-5 and V is TRBV11-3; D unclear. This CDR3 contains 13 residues. V was cut by 5 bases and J by 2 bases, with 9 bases left in between. Per the germline V gene, CDR1 is SGHNT and CDR2 is YENEEA. The CDR3: CASSLGQQETQYF. CDR3 in DNA: TGTGCCAGCAGCCTCGGGCAGCAAGAGACCCAGTACTTC.

V is TRBV19 and J is TRBJ1-5, with unresolved D. The CDR3 has 13 residues. V was trimmed by 4 bases and J by 9 bases, leaving 13 bases between them. Looked up from germline, CDR1 is LNHDA and CDR2 is SQIVND (reference sequence). This chain's CDR3 is CASSTRIDRPQHF. CDR3 coding DNA: TGTGCCAGTAGTACCAGAATCGATCGGCCCCAGCATTTT.

Only one count was recorded for this clone. The rearrangement links TRBV5-4 to TRBJ1-1; TRBD1 is a possible D gene (5 bases). The germline V gene encodes CDR1 SGHNT and CDR2 YYREEE (reference sequence). CDR3 length: 15 amino acids. The ends were cut back, 1 base at V and 1 base at J, with 11 bases in the middle. The DNA of the CDR3 is TGTGCCAGCAGCTTGTTGGAGGGGTCGAACACTGAAGCTTTCTTT. Its translation is CASSLLEGSNTEAFF.

The CDR3 coding sequence is TGTGCCAGTAGTATAGATCTGCGGGGGAGGCAGCCCCAGCATTTT. It specifies CASSIDLRGRQPQHF. V and J are TRBV19 and TRBJ1-5; D is perhaps TRBD1 (5 bases). There are 15 residues in the CDR3. V was clipped by 0 bases and J by 7 bases, with 13 bases between them. Germline CDR1 is LNHDA and CDR2 is SQIVND (reference sequence).

The chain combines TRBV9 with TRBJ1-1; 8 bases are a match to TRBD1. V was clipped by 3 bases and J by 6 bases; unmatched bases: 1. This CDR3 comprises 12 residues. Germline CDR1 is SGDLS and CDR2 is YYNGEE. The CDR3: CASSGTGSEAFF. The CDR3 DNA follows: TGTGCCAGCAGCGGGACAGGGTCTGAAGCTTTCTTT.

The rearrangement links TRBV28 to TRBJ2-1; TRBD2 might be the D (6 bases). V was trimmed by 5 bases and J by 0 bases, leaving 14 bases between them. The germline gives CDR1 MDHEN, CDR2 SYDVKM. CDR3 length: 16 amino acids. The CDR3 spells CASSPNGGGSYNEQFF. The CDR3 region has the DNA TGTGCCAGCAGTCCCAACGGGGGAGGCTCCTACAATGAGCAGTTCTTC.

This clone was picked up one time. The chain has TRBV7-2 and TRBJ2-3; unclear D gene. Germline CDR1 is SGHTA and CDR2 is FQGNSA. CDR3 length: 14 amino acids. V lost 6 bases and J 0 bases, leaving 10 bases between the germline ends. The DNA of the CDR3 is TGTGCCAGCAGGATGGTGGGAAGCACAGATACGCAGTATTTT. Encoded protein: CASRMVGSTDTQYF.

This chain links TRBV5-8 with TRBJ2-4; maybe TRBD2 (6 bases). Germline CDR1 reads SGHTS; CDR2 reads YDEGEE. The V and J ends lost 7 bases and 6 bases respectively, with 17 bases between them. This CDR3 is 14 amino acids long. The CDR3 sequence: CASPLARSGNIQYF. The CDR3 DNA follows: TGTGCCAGCCCACTAGCTCGATCGGGAAACATTCAGTACTTC.

The rearrangement links TRBV29-1 to TRBJ1-1; no clear D. V was pared by 4 bases and J by 4 bases, with 10 bases between. The CDR3 runs to 12 residues. Germline CDR1 and CDR2: SQVTM and ANQGSEA. CDR3 region: CSVARKGTEAFF. CDR3 bases: TGCAGCGTTGCCAGAAAGGGCACTGAAGCTTTCTTT.

This clone was seen only once. The chain uses TRBV27 and TRBJ2-7, with TRBD2 identical over 10 bases. Trimming cost V 6 bases and J 5 bases; bases outside gene matches: 4. The CDR3 length is 13 residues. Germline V lookup: CDR1 MNHEY, CDR2 SMNVEV (reference sequence). CDR3 region: CASRLAGADEQYF. CDR3 nucleotides: TGTGCCAGCAGGCTAGCGGGAGCCGACGAGCAGTACTTC.

The chain carries TRBV6-4 and TRBJ1-1; 9 bases fit TRBD1. The CDR3 is made up of 13 amino acids. Germline V gene sequence: CDR1 MRHNA, CDR2 SNTAGT. Losses at the gene ends were 6 bases for V and 5 bases for J; bases not matched to a gene: 4. The CDR3 protein is CASRGQGQTEAFF. CDR3 bases: TGTGCCAGCAGGGGACAGGGTCAAACTGAAGCTTTCTTT.

The chain recombines TRBV4-2 with TRBJ2-1; D call uncertain. Trimming removed 5 bases at V and 6 bases at J, with 17 bases between. Germline V gene lookup returns CDR1 LGHNA and CDR2 YNFKEQ. The CDR3 runs 15 residues. CDR3: CASSSMSELGNEQFF. The DNA for the CDR3 is TGTGCCAGCAGCTCTATGAGTGAATTGGGCAATGAGCAGTTCTTC.

V and J are TRBV14 and TRBJ1-2; no definite D call. This CDR3 region has 15 residues. Germline V CDR1 and CDR2: SGHDN, FVKESK. Between the trimmed V and J ends, which lost 0 bases and 7 bases, there was a span of 15 bases. This chain's CDR3 is CASSQDLGPGGGYTF. As DNA, the CDR3 is TGTGCCAGCAGCCAAGATCTCGGACCGGGAGGTGGCTACACCTTC.

Only one count was recorded for this clone. This rearrangement joins TRBV4-1 to TRBJ2-3; 10 nucleotides match TRBD2. Germline CDR1 and CDR2: MGHRA and YSYEKL. The CDR3 loop spans 16 amino acids. J lost 5 bases, V lost 1 base, and 6 bases had no gene match. The CDR3 DNA reads TGCGCCAGCAGCCAAGTCTTAGCGGGAGGCCTAGATACGCAGTATTTT. Residues: CASSQVLAGGLDTQYF.

The V call is TRBV15, the J call TRBJ2-3; 7 bases are a match to TRBD2. The CDR3 totals 15 residues. Unmatched junction bases numbered 3, after V lost 1 base and J lost 2 bases. Germline-derived CDR1 and CDR2 are LNHNV and YYDKDF (reference sequence). The CDR3 is CATSRVRETTDTQYF. The CDR3 DNA follows: TGTGCCACCAGCAGAGTGCGGGAGACCACAGATACGCAGTATTTT.